This T cell receptor (beta chain) comes out of a study of cytomegalovirus exposure and HLA in healthy donors. Points on this clone: Its matching antigen is unknown.

Study conclusions and caveats: In a later analysis, a missense DCLRE1C variant was linked to TCR beta V- and J-gene trimming. A list of roughly 160 TCR beta chains associated with cytomegalovirus was given. A few CMV-associated chains proved CMV antigen-specific in vitro.

60 Vbeta and 13 Jbeta primers were used in PCR. The repertoire was sequenced with immunoSEQ multiplex PCR; TCRdb's copy has only in-frame clones and lacks some. The repertoire holds 250,000 or so clones, with over 90% as singletons. This CDR3 contains 22 residues. The junction had 28 bases not matched to a gene; V was cut back by 8 bases and J by 2 bases. CDR1 SGHRS and CDR2 YFSETQ come from the germline V gene. Sequencing was performed on PBMCs. This clonotype was obtained from a girl aged 2 to 10 in good health and CMV-seronegative. V usage is TRBV5-1 and J usage is TRBJ2-3; TRBD2 matches 11 bases. Here the CDR3 DNA reads TGCGCCAGAACCCTAGGTACTAGCGGGAGTGTTTGGAGGGACTTTTTCACAGATACGCAGTATTTT. This sequence encodes CARTLGTSGSVWRDFFTDTQYF.